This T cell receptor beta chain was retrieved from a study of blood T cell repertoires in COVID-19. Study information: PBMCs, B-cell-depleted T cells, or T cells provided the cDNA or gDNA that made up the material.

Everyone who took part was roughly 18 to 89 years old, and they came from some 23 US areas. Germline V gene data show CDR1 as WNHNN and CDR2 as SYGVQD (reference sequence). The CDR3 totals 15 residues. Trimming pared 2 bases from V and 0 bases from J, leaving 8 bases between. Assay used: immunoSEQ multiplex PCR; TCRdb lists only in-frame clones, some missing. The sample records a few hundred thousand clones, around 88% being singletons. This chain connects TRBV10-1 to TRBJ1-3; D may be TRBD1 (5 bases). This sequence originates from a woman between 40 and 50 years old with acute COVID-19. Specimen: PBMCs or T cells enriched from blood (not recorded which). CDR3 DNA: TGCGCCAGCAGTGAGACCGACAGCTCTGGAAACACCATATATTTT. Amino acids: CASSETDSSGNTIYF.